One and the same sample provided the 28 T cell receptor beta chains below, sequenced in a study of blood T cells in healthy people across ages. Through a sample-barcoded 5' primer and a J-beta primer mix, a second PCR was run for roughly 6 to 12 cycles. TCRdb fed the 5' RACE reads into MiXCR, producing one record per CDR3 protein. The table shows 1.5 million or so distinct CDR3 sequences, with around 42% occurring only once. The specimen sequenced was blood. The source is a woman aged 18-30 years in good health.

The CDR3 region is CASSGTGGVTEAFF. The CDR3 coding sequence is TGTGCCAGCAGTGGAACAGGGGGCGTCACTGAAGCTTTCTTT. This chain links TRBV6-1 with TRBJ1-1; TRBD1 agrees at 9 bases. Germline V gene lookup returns CDR1 MNHNS and CDR2 SASEGT. With 4 bases clipped from V and 4 bases from J, the junction kept 4 bases outside the gene matches. The CDR3 contains 14 residues.

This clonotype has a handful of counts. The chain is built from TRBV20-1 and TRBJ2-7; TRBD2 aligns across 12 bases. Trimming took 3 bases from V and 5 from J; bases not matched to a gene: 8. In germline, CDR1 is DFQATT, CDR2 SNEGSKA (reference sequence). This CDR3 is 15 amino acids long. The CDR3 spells CSARPSGGAFNEQYF. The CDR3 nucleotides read TGCAGTGCTAGGCCTAGCGGGGGGGCGTTCAACGAGCAGTACTTC.

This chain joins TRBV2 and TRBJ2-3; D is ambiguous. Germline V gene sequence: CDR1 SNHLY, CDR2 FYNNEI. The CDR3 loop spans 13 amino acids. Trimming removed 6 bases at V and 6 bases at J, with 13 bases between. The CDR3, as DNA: TGTGCCAGCAGGGACCGACCACCCGATACGCAGTATTTT. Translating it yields CASRDRPPDTQYF.

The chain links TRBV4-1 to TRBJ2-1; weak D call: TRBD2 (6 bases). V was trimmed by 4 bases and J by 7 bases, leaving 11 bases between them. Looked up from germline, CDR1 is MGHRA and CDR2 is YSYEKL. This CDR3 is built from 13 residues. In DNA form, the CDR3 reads TGCGCCAGCAGCCGGGGGACTCTTAATGAGCAGTTCTTC. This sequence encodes CASSRGTLNEQFF.

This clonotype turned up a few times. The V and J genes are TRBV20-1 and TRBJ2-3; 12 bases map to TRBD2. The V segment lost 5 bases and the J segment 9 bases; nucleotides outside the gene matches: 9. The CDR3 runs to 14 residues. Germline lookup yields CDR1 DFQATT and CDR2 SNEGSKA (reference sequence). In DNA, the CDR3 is TGCAGTGCTCAGACTAGCGGGAGCCTCAGGACGCAGTATTTT. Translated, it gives CSAQTSGSLRTQYF.

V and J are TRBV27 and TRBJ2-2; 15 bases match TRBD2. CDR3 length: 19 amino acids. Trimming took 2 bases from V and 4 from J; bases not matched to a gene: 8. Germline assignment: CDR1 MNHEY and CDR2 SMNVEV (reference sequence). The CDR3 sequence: CASSLPGLAGGLGTGELFF. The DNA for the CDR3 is TGTGCCAGCAGTTTACCCGGACTAGCGGGAGGGCTCGGCACCGGGGAGCTGTTTTTT.

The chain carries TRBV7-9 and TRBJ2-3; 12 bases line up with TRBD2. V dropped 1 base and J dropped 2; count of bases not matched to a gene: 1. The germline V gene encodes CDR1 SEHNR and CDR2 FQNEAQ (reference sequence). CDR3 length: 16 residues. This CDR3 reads CASSLGLAGATDTQYF. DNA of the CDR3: TGTGCCAGCAGCTTAGGACTAGCGGGAGCCACAGATACGCAGTATTTT.

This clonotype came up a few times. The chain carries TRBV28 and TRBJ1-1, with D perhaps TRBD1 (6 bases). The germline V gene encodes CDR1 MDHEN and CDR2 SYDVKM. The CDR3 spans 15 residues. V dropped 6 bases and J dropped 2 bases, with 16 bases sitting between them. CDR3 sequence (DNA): TGTGCCAGCAGGCCTGGGGGAGGGGGTAACACTGAAGCTTTCTTT. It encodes CASRPGGGGNTEAFF.

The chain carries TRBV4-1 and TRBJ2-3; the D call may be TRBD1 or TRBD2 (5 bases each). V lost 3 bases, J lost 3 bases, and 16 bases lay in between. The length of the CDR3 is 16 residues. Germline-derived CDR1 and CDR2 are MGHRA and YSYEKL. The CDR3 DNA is TGCGCCAGCAGCCACCTGGGACGACGCCGGACAGATACGCAGTATTTT. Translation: CASSHLGRRRTDTQYF.

CDR3 amino acids: CASSYQVDGIYEQYF. The CDR3 DNA sequence: TGTGCCAGCAGTTACCAGGTGGACGGGATCTACGAGCAGTACTTC. This chain joins TRBV6-2 or TRBV6-3 and TRBJ2-5, with D possibly being TRBD2 (5 bases). The tail of the sequence fits TRBJ2-7 better, so the J call may be wrong. CDR1 is MNHEY and CDR2 is SVGEGT in the germline V gene. This CDR3 has 15 residues.

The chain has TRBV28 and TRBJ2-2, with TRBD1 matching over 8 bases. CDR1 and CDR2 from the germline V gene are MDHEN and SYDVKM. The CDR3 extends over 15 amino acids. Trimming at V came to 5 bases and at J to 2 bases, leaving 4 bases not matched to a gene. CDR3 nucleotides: TGTGCCAGCAGTGGACAGGGATCCAACACCGGGGAGCTGTTTTTT. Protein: CASSGQGSNTGELFF.

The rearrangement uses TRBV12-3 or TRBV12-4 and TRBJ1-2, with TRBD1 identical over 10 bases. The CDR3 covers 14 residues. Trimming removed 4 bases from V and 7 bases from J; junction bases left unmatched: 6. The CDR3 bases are TGTGCCAGCAGTTCCGGGACAGGGGTAGTTGGCTACACCTTC. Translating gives CASSSGTGVVGYTF.

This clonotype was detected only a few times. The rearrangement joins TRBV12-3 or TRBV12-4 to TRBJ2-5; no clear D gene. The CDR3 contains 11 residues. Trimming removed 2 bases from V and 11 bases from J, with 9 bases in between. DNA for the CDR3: TGTGCCAGCAGTTTATTAGAAAAGCAGTACTTC. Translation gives CASSLLEKQYF.

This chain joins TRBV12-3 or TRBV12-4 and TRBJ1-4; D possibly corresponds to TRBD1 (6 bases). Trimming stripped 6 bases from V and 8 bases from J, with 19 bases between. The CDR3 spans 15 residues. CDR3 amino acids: CASSRTVGAEEKLFF. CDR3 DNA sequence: TGTGCCAGCAGCCGAACAGTGGGGGCAGAGGAAAAACTGTTTTTT.

Here the CDR3 reads CASSLDLDRNQPQHF. Written as DNA, the CDR3 is TGTGCCAGCAGTCTGGACCTGGACAGGAATCAGCCCCAGCATTTT. This chain uses TRBV6-1 with TRBJ1-5; TRBD1 aligns across 7 bases. This CDR3 is built from 15 residues. Germline assignment: CDR1 MNHNS and CDR2 SASEGT. The junction had 8 bases not matched to a gene; V was cut back by 5 bases and J by 4 bases.

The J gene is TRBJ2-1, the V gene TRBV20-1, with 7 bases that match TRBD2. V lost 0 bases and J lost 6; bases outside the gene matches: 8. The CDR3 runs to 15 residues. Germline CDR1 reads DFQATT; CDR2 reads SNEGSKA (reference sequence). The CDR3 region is CSARDASGPGNEQFF. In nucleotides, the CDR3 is TGCAGTGCTAGAGATGCTAGCGGCCCTGGCAATGAGCAGTTCTTC.

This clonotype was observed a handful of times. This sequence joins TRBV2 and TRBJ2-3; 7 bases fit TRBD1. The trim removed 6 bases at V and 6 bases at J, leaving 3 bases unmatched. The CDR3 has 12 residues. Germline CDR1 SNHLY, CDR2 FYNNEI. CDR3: CASRKQGDTQYF. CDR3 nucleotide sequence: TGTGCCAGCAGAAAACAGGGGGATACGCAGTATTTT.

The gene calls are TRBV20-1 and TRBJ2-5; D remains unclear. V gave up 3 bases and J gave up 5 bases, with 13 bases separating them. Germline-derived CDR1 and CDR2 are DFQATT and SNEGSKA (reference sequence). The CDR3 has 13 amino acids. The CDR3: CSASISGTETQYF. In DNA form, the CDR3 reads TGCAGTGCTAGTATATCCGGTACGGAGACCCAGTACTTC.

Written as DNA, the CDR3 is TGTGCCAGCAAGGCGAGGACCCTTACGAATGAGCAGTTCTTC. Translating gives CASKARTLTNEQFF. This sequence joins TRBV27 and TRBJ2-1; D is unresolved. The CDR3 totals 14 residues. The V end lost 7 bases, the J end lost 7 bases, and 17 bases lay between the germline ends. Germline V gene lookup returns CDR1 MNHEY and CDR2 SMNVEV (reference sequence).

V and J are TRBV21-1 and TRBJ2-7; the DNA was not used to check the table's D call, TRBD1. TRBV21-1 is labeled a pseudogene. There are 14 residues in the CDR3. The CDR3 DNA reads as TGTGCCAGCAGCTTGGACAGGGGGCTGGCGGAGCAGTACTTC. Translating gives CASSLDRGLAEQYF.

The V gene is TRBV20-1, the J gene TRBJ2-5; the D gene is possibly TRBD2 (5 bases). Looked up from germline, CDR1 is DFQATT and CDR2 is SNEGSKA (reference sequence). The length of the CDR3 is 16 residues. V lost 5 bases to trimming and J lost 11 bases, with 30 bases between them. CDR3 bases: TGCAGTGCTGCCAAGCCGACGGACTGGTATTTAAGAGAGCAGTACTTC. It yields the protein CSAAKPTDWYLREQYF.

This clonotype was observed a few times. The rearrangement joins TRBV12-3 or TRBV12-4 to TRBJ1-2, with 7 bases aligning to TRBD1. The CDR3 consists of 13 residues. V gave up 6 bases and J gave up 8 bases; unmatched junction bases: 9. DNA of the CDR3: TGTGCCAGCAGCCAAACAGGGGTTTGGGGCTACACCTTC. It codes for CASSQTGVWGYTF.

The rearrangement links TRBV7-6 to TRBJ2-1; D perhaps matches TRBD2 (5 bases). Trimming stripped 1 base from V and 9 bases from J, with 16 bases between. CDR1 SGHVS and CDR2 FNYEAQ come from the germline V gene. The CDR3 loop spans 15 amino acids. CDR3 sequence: CASSLERVGSGEQFF. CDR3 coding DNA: TGTGCCAGCAGCTTAGAGAGGGTAGGGTCCGGTGAGCAGTTCTTC.

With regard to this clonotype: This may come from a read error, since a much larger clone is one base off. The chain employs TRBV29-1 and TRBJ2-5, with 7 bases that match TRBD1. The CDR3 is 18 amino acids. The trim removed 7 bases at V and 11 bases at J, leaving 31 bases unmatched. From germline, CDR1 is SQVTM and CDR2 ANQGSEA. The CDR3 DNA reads TGCAGCGCCTTAAGTTGGTCACAGGGGAGTTTAGGGACAAGGGAGCAGTACTTC. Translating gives CSALSWSQGSLGTREQYF.

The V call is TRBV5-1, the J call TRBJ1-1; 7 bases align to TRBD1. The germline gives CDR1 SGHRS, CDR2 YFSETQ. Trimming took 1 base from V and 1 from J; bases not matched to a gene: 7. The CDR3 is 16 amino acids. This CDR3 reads CASSLFENRGNTEAFF. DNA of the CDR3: TGCGCCAGCAGCTTGTTTGAAAACAGGGGGAACACTGAAGCTTTCTTT.

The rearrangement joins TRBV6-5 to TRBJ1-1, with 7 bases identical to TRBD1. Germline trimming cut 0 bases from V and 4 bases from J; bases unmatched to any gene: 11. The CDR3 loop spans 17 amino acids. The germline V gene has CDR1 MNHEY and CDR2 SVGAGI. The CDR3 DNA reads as TGTGCCAGCAGTTACTCGAATTCAGGGAACAGGGGCACTGAAGCTTTCTTT. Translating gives CASSYSNSGNRGTEAFF.

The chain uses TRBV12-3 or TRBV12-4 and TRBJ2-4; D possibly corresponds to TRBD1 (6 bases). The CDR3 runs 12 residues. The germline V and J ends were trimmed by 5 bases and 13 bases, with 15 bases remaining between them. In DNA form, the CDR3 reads TGTGCCAGCAGTCGAAAGACAGGAGAGCAGTACTTC. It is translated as CASSRKTGEQYF.

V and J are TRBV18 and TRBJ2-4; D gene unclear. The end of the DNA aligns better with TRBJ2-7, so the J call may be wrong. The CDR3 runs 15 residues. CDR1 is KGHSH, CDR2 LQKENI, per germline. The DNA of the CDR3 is TGTGCCAGCACCCCCTCGACGTATCAGATGGGCGAGCAGTACTTC. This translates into CASTPSTYQMGEQYF.